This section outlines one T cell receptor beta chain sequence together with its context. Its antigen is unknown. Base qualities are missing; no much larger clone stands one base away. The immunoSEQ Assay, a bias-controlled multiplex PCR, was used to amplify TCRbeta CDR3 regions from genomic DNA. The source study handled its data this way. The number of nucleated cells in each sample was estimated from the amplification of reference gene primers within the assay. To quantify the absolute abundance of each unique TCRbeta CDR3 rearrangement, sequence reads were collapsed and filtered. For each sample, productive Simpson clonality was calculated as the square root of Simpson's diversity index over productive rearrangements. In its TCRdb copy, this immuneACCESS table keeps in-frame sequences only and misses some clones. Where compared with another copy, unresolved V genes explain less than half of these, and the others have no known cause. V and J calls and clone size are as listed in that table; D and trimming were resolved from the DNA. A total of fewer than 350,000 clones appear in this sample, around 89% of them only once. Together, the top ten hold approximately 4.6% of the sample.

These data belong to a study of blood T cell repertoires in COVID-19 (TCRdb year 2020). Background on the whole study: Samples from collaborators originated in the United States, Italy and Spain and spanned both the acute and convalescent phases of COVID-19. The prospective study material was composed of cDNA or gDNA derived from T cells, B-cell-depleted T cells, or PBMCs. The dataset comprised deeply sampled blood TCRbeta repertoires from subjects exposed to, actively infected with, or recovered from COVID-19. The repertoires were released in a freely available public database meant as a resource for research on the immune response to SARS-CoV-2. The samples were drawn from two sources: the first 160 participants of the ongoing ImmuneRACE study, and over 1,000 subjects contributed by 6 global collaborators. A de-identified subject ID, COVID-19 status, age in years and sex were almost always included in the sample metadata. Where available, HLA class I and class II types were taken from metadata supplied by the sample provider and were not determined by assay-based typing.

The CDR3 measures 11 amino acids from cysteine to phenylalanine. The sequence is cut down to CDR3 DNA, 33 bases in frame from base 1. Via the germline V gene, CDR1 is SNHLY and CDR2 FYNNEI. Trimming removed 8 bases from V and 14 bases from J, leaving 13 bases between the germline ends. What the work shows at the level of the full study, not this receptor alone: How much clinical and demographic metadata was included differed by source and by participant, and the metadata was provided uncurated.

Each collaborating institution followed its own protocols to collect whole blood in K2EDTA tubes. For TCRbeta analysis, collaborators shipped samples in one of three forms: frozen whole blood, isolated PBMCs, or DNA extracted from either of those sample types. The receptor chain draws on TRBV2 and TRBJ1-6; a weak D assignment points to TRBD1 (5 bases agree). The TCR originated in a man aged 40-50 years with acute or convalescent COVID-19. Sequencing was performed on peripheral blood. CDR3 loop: CASYGGGTLHF. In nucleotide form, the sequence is TGTGCCAGCTATGGGGGGGGAACCCTCCACTTT. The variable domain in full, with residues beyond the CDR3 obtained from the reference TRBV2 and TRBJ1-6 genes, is EPEVTQTPSHQVTQMGQEVILRCVPISNHLYFYWYRQILGQKVEFLVSFYNNEISEKSEIFDDQFSVERPDGSNFTLKIRSTKLEDSAMYFCASYGGGTLHFGNGTRLTVT.